The clone carrying this TCR beta chain appeared a few times. The antigen is unknown. The source of the sample is a study of response to subunit inactivated influenza vaccine. Trimming at V came to 6 bases and at J to 1 base, leaving 8 bases not matched to a gene. Germline V gene data show CDR1 as LGHNA and CDR2 as YSLEER. The CDR3 is made up of 15 amino acids. Study-level points and caveats: Few new T cells, the authors suggested, are recruited by each seasonal influenza vaccination.

TCRdb independently ran MiXCR on the RT-PCR reads; one entry per CDR3 protein. The sample records 750,000 to 850,000 distinct CDR3 sequences, less than 20% being singletons. The sequence was obtained from a man aged 45-65 years who received an inactivated influenza vaccine. The chain carries TRBV4-3 and TRBJ2-7; 8 bases are shared with TRBD1. Sequenced here: PBMCs from blood, sampled approximately 5 days after vaccination. In DNA form, the CDR3 reads TGCGCCAGCAGTCGCGACAGGGGAGGATCCTACGAGCAGTACTTC. Its translation: CASSRDRGGSYEQYF.